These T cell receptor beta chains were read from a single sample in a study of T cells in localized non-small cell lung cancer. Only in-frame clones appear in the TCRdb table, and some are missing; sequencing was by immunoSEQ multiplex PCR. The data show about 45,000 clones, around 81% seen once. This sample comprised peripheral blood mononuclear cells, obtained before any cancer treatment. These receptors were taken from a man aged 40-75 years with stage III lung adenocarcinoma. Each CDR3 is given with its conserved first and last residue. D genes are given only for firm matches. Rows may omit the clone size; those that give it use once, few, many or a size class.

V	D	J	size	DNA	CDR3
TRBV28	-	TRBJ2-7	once	TGTGCCAGCAGTTTTTCCCTCGGGGGGCAGGAGTACTTC	CASSFSLGGQEYF
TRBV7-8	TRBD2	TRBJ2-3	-	TGTGCCAGCAGCTTAGGTTATCGGGGGGGGCGCACAGATACGCAGTATTTT	CASSLGYRGGRTDTQYF
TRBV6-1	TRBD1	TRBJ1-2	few	TGTGCCAGCAGTGCCGGGACAGGGGGCTATGGCTACACCTTC	CASSAGTGGYGYTF
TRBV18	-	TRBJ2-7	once	TGTGCCAGCTCACCAGCAACTTCTCCCTACGAGCAGTACTTC	CASSPATSPYEQYF
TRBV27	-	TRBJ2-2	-	TGTGCCAGCCTGGGTAGTATCCCGGGGACCGGGGAGCTGTTTTTT	CASLGSIPGTGELFF
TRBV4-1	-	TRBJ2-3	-	TGCGCCAGCAGCAAGGACTTTAACACAGATACGCAGTATTTT	CASSKDFNTDTQYF
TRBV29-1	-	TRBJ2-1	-	TGCAGCGTTGAAGACCGAACCCGGGCCCCCCAGGGTGAGCAGTTCTTC	CSVEDRTRAPQGEQFF
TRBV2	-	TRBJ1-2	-	TGTGCCAGCAGTGAACTTGGGCAGACCTTCAACTATGGCTACACCTTC	CASSELGQTFNYGYTF
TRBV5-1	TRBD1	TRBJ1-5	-	TGCGCCAGCAGCTTGGACAGGGGAAGCAATCAGCCCCAGCATTTT	CASSLDRGSNQPQHF
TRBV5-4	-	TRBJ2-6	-	TGTGCCTGCCCGACGAGGCCTGGGGCCAACGTCCTGACTTTC	CACPTRPGANVLTF